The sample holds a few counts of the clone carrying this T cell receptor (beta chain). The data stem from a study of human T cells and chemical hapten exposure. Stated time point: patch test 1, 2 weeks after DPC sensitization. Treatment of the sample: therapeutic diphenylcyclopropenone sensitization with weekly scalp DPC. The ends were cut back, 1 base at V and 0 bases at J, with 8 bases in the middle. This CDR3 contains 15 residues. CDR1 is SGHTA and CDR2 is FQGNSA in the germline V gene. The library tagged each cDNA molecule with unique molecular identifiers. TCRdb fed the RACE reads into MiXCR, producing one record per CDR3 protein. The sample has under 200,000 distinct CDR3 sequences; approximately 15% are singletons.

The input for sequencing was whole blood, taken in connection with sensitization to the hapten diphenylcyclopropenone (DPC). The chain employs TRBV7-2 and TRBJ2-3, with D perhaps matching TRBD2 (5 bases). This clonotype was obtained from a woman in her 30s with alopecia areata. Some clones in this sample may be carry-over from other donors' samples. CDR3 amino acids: CASSLGGKSTDTQYF. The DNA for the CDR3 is TGTGCCAGCAGCTTAGGAGGGAAAAGCACAGATACGCAGTATTTT.